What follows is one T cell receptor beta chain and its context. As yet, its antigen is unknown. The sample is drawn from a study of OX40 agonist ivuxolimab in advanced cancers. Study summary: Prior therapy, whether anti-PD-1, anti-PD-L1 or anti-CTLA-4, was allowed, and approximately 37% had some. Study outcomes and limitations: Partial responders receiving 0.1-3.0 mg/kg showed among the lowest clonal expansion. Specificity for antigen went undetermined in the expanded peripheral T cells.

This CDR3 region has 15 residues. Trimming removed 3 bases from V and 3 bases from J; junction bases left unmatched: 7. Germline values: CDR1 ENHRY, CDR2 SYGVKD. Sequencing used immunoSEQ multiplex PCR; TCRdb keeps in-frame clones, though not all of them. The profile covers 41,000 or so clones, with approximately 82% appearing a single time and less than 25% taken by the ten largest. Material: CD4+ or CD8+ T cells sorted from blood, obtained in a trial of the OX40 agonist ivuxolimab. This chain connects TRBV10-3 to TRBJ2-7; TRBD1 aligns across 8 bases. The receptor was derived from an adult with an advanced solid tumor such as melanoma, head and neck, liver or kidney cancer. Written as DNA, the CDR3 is TGTGCCATCAGTGACCCCCCGGGACAGGTCTACGAGCAGTACTTC. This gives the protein CAISDPPGQVYEQYF.